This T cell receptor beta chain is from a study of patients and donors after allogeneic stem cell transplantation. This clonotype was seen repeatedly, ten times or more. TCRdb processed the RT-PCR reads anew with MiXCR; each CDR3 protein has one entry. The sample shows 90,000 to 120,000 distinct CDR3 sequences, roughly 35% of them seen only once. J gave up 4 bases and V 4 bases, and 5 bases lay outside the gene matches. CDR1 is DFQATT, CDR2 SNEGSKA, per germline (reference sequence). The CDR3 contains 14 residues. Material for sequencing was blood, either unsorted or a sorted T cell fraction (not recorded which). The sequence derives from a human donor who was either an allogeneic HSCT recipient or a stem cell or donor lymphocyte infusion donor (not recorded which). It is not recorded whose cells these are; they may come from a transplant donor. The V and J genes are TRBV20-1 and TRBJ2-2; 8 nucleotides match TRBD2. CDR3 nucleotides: TGCAGTGCTATGGCGGGAGGTGCCACCGGGGAGCTGTTTTTT. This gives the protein CSAMAGGATGELFF.